This T cell receptor beta chain was sequenced in a study of CD4+ T cells in melanoma. Findings and caveats of the study: CD8+ T cell, macrophage and B cell function reportedly correlated with neoantigen-specific CD4+ T cells. Reportedly, melanoma neoantigen-specific CD4+ T cells showed varied differentiation states.

In regard to this clone: The antigen is not known.

Here immunoSEQ multiplex PCR was the method, and the copy in TCRdb shows in-frame clones only, minus some. The table records about 55,000 clones, over 60% of them present only once. The CDR3 is 13 residues long. Trimming pared 5 bases from V and 0 bases from J, leaving 8 bases between. Per the germline V gene, CDR1 is PRHDT and CDR2 is FYEKMQ (reference sequence). Sequenced material: tumor tissue. The chain has TRBV13 and TRBJ2-7; no firm D call. This clonotype was obtained from a human donor with melanoma. CDR3 sequence: CASSRRSSYEQYF. The CDR3 region has the DNA TGTGCCAGCAGCCGCAGGAGCTCCTACGAGCAGTACTTC.